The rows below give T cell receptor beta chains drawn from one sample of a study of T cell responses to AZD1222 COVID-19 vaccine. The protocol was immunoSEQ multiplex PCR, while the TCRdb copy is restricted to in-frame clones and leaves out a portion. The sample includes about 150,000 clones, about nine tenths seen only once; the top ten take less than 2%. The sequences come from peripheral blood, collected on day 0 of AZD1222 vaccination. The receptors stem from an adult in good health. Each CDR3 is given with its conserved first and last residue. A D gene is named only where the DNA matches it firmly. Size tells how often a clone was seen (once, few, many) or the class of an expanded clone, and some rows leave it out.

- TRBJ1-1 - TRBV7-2 CASSLPRVSHTEAFF TGTGCCAGCAGCCTACCGCGCGTCAGTCACACTGAAGCTTTCTTT
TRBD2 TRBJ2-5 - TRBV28 CASSYRTSDEETQYF TGTGCCAGCAGTTACCGGACTAGCGACGAAGAGACCCAGTACTTC
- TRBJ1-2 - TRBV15 CATSRGNEGFNYGYTF TGTGCCACCAGCAGAGGAAATGAGGGTTTTAACTATGGCTACACCTTC
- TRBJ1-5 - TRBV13 CASSLRRAHQPQHF TGTGCCAGCAGCTTAAGGAGAGCCCATCAGCCCCAGCATTTT
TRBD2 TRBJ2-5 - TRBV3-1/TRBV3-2 CASSQGGLANQETQYF TGTGCCAGCAGCCAGGGGGGACTAGCGAATCAAGAGACCCAGTACTTC
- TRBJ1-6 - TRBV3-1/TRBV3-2 CASSQVADSPLHF TGTGCCAGCAGCCAAGTAGCAGACTCACCCCTCCACTTT
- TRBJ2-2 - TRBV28 CAECNSNTGELFF TGTGCCGAGTGCAACTCGAACACCGGGGAGCTGTTTTTT
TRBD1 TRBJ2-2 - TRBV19 CASSRGQPNTGELFF TGTGCCAGTAGTAGGGGACAGCCGAACACCGGGGAGCTGTTTTTT
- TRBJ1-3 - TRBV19 CASKLTSSGNTIYF TGTGCCAGCAAACTTACTAGCTCTGGAAACACCATATATTTT
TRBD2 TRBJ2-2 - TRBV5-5 CASSGGLAAGELFF TGTGCCAGCAGCGGGGGACTAGCGGCCGGGGAGCTGTTTTTT
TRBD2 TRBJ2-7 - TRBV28 CASSSHGLAGEFEQYF TGTGCCAGCAGTTCCCACGGACTAGCGGGAGAGTTCGAGCAGTACTTC
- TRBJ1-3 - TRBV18 CASSSFRDTLRAGNTIYF TGTGCCAGCTCATCTTTCCGGGACACCCTTCGAGCCGGAAACACCATATATTTT
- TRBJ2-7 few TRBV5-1 CASSSGWGNYEQYF TGCGCCAGCAGCTCGGGCTGGGGGAACTACGAGCAGTACTTC
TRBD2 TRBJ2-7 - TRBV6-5 CASSPRTSGHYEQYF TGTGCCAGCAGTCCCAGGACTAGCGGACACTACGAGCAGTACTTC
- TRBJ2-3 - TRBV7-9 CASSTPLTDTQYF TGTGCCAGCAGCACGCCCTTAACAGATACGCAGTATTTT
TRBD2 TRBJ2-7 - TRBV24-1 CATSDLGDLAGGPYEQYF TGTGCCACCAGTGATTTGGGGGACCTAGCGGGAGGACCCTACGAGCAGTACTTC
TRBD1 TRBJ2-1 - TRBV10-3 CAIRGDDRGKFDEQFF TGTGCCATCAGGGGGGACGACAGGGGGAAGTTCGATGAGCAGTTCTTC
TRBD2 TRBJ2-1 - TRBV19 CASKSGRGYNEQFF TGTGCCAGCAAAAGCGGGAGAGGCTACAATGAGCAGTTCTTC
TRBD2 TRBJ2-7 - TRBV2 CASSDSGRGPQYF TGTGCCAGCAGCGATAGCGGGAGAGGGCCGCAGTACTTC
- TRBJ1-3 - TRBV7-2 CASSPQAVSGNTIYF TGTGCCAGCAGCCCGCAGGCGGTATCTGGAAACACCATATATTTT
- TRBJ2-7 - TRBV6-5 CASSYSGEVSSYEQYF TGTGCCAGCAGTTACTCGGGGGAAGTGAGCTCCTACGAGCAGTACTTC
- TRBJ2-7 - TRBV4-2 CASSQEGAFSIRLYEQYF TGTGCCAGCAGCCAAGAGGGGGCTTTCTCCATTCGGCTTTACGAGCAGTACTTC
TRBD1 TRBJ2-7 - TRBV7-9 CASSLVPGTGLEQYF TGTGCCAGCAGCTTAGTCCCCGGGACAGGGTTGGAGCAGTACTTC
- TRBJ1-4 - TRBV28 CASSAAGATNEKLFF TGTGCCAGCAGCGCGGCCGGGGCAACTAATGAAAAACTGTTTTTT
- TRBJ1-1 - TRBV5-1 CASSGGDGGTEAFF TGCGCCAGCAGCGGGGGGGATGGTGGCACTGAAGCTTTCTTT
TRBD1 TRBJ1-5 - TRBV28 CASSPGQGSQPQHF TGTGCCAGCAGTCCGGGACAGGGGAGTCAGCCCCAGCATTTT
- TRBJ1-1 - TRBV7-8 CASSLTVDWEAFF TGTGCCAGCAGCCTGACGGTTGACTGGGAAGCTTTCTTT
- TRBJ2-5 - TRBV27 CASCSVGAGETQYF TGTGCCAGCTGCTCTGTCGGGGCTGGGGAGACCCAGTACTTC
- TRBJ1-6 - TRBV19 CASSIKGASSYNSPLHF TGTGCCAGTAGTATCAAAGGGGCGAGCTCCTATAATTCACCCCTCCACTTT
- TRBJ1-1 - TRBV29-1 CSVEGLEAFF TGCAGCGTTGAAGGGCTTGAAGCTTTCTTT
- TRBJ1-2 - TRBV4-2 CASSQAGDGYTF TGTGCCAGCAGCCAAGCGGGGGATGGCTACACCTTC
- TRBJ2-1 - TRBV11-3 CASSRVGGSYNEQFF TGTGCCAGCAGCCGGGTAGGGGGCTCCTACAATGAGCAGTTCTTC
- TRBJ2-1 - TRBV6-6 CASSYVPLSGYNEQFF TGTGCCAGCAGTTACGTCCCTTTGAGTGGATACAATGAGCAGTTCTTC
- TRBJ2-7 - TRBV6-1 CASSEMGSQYF TGTGCCAGCAGTGAAATGGGCTCTCAGTACTTC
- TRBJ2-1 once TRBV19 CASSLLPGQGVNEQFF TGTGCCAGTAGTCTTCTCCCGGGACAAGGGGTCAATGAGCAGTTCTTC
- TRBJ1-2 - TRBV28 CASSPGGAGGNYGYTF TGTGCCAGCAGTCCCGGAGGGGCTGGGGGAAACTATGGCTACACCTTC
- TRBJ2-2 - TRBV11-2 CASSLGSTTGELFF TGTGCCAGCAGCTTAGGCAGCACCACCGGGGAGCTGTTTTTT
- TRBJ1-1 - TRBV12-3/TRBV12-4 CASSQDGGTEAFF TGTGCCAGCAGCCAAGACGGGGGAACTGAAGCTTTCTTT
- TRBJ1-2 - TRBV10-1 CASSDGLSGYTF TGCGCCAGCAGTGACGGATTGAGCGGCTACACCTTC
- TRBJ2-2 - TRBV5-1 CASSLLAAANTGELFF TGCGCCAGCAGCTTGTTGGCAGCTGCGAACACCGGGGAGCTGTTTTTT
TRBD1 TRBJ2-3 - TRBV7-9 CASSSGTGDWNTDTQYF TGTGCCAGCAGTTCCGGGACAGGGGACTGGAACACAGATACGCAGTATTTT
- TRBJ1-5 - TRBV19 CASSTGGNQPQHF TGTGCCAGTAGTACAGGGGGCAATCAGCCCCAGCATTTT
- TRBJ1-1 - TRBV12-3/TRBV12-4 CASSLSALSAFF TGTGCCAGCAGTTTAAGTGCATTGTCAGCTTTCTTT
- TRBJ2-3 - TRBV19 CASSIGTSTDTQYF TGTGCCAGTAGTATCGGCACTAGCACAGATACGCAGTATTTT
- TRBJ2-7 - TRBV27 CASSLSSDGGTYEQYF TGTGCCAGCAGTTTATCATCGGACGGGGGTACCTACGAGCAGTACTTC
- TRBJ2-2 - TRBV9 CASSVVGDYAGELFF TGTGCCAGCAGCGTAGTAGGGGATTACGCCGGGGAGCTGTTTTTT
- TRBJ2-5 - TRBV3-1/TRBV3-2 CASSQDSQGIETQYF TGTGCCAGCAGCCAAGACTCACAGGGTATAGAGACCCAGTACTTC
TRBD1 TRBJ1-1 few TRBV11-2 CASSSRQGNTEAFF TGTGCCAGCAGCTCTCGACAGGGGAACACTGAAGCTTTCTTT
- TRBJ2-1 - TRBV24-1 CATSEASPNEQFF TGTGCCACCAGTGAGGCTAGTCCCAATGAGCAGTTCTTC
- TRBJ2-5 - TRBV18 CASSPAGAQETQYF TGTGCCAGCTCACCAGCAGGAGCACAAGAGACCCAGTACTTC
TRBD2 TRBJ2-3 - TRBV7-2 CASSPRLAYTGAQYF TGTGCCAGCAGCCCCCGACTAGCTTACACCGGGGCGCAGTATTTT
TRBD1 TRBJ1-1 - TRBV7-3 CASSSTGRITEAFF TGTGCCAGCAGCTCGACAGGGAGAATTACTGAAGCTTTCTTT